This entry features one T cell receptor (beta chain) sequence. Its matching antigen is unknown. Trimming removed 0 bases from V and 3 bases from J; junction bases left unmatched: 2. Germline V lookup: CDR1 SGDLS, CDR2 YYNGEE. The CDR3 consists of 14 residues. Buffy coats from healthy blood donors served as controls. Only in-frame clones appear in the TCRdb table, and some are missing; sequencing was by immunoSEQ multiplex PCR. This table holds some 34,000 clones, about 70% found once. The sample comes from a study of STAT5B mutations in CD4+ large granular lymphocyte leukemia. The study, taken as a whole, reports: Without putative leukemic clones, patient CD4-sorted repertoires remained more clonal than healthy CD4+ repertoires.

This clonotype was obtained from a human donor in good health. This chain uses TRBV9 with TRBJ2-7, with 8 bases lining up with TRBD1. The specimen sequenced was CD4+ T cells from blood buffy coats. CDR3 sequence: CASSVEGTGYEQYF. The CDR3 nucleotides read TGTGCCAGCAGCGTAGAAGGGACAGGCTACGAGCAGTACTTC.